The next 28 T cell receptor beta chains were all read from a single sample in a study of shared clonotypes between healthy human individuals. The assay was immunoSEQ multiplex PCR, and TCRdb's table has in-frame clones only and misses some. The sample contains roughly 500,000 clones, 90% to 96% of which appear only once. Sequenced sample: naive CD4+ T cells sorted from blood. Subset specified: CD45RA+ positively selected. These receptors all stem from a woman younger than 45 in good health.

The genes are TRBV21-1 and TRBJ1-5; TRBD1, the table's D call, was not compared with the DNA. TRBV21-1 is shown as a pseudogene. CDR3 length equals 15 residues. DNA of the CDR3: TGTGCCAGCAGCGTAGACAGGGTGGTTAGTCAGCCCCAGCATTTT. This encodes CASSVDRVVSQPQHF.

The genes are TRBV5-1 and TRBJ2-7; 9 bases agree with TRBD1. The germline V gene encodes CDR1 SGHRS and CDR2 YFSETQ. The length of the CDR3 is 15 residues. The V gene end was trimmed by 2 bases and the J gene end by 5 bases; junction bases not matched to a gene: 8. The CDR3 is CASSLPGTGSNEQYF. CDR3 in DNA: TGCGCCAGCAGCTTACCCGGGACAGGGTCCAACGAGCAGTACTTC. Full variable domain (missing parts from reference TRBV5-1 and TRBJ2-7): KAGVTQTPRYLIKTRGQQVTLSCSPISGHRSVSWYQQTPGQGLQFLFEYFSETQRNKGNFPGRFSGRQFSNSRSEMNVSTLELGDSALYLCASSLPGTGSNEQYFGPGTRLTVT.

This chain connects TRBV11-2 to TRBJ1-3; 9 positions match TRBD1. Germline V gives CDR1 SGHAT, CDR2 FQNNGV. With 5 bases clipped from V and 2 bases from J, the junction kept 7 bases outside the gene matches. The CDR3 runs to 16 residues. The CDR3, as DNA: TGTGCCAGCAGCCTCGGACAGGGGAAGACTGGAAACACCATATATTTT. Residues: CASSLGQGKTGNTIYF.

The rearrangement links TRBV11-3 to TRBJ2-7; tentative D call: TRBD2 (6 bases). Trimming took off 2 bases at V and 4 bases at J, with 15 bases between the two ends. Germline CDR1 reads SGHNT; CDR2 reads YENEEA. The CDR3 contains 15 residues. CDR3 sequence reads: CASSLIILGGYEQYF. CDR3 bases: TGTGCCAGCAGCTTAATAATCTTGGGAGGATACGAGCAGTACTTC.

The chain uses TRBV11-2 and TRBJ1-6; D is unclear. In germline, CDR1 is SGHAT, CDR2 FQNNGV. This CDR3 comprises 15 residues. Trimming took 3 bases from V and 6 from J, leaving 12 bases between them. The CDR3 is CASSLWAEINSPLHF. CDR3 coding DNA: TGTGCCAGCAGCTTGTGGGCCGAAATTAATTCACCCCTCCACTTT.

V gene TRBV4-1 combines with J gene TRBJ1-3, with a weak D call TRBD1 (6 bases). The CDR3 runs to 17 residues. Trimming cost V 6 bases and J 0 bases, with 18 bases left between them. CDR1 and CDR2 (germline): MGHRA, YSYEKL. The DNA for the CDR3 is TGCGCCAGCAGAAAAAAGGGGGGGGTGAGCTCTGGAAACACCATATATTTT. Translating gives CASRKKGGVSSGNTIYF.

The chain is built from TRBV30 and TRBJ2-5, with D tentatively TRBD1 (9 bases). Germline V gene sequence: CDR1 GTSNPN, CDR2 SVGIG (reference sequence). CDR3 length equals 21 residues. Trimming removed 0 bases from V and 2 bases from J, with 31 bases in between. The CDR3 protein is CAWSVAKRGTGQRPRQETQYF. CDR3 DNA: TGTGCCTGGAGTGTAGCAAAGCGGGGGACAGGGCAGCGGCCTAGACAAGAGACCCAGTACTTC.

This sequence joins TRBV28 and TRBJ2-5; TRBD1 matches at 8 bases. The DNA end lines up better with TRBJ2-7; the J call may be wrong. This CDR3 spans 12 amino acids. Germline CDR1 and CDR2: MDHEN and SYDVKM. Written as DNA, the CDR3 is TGTGCCAGCAGGCAGGGGGCGGACGAGCAGTACTTC. This encodes CASRQGADEQYF.

V is TRBV11-2 and J is TRBJ2-1, with a possible D match to TRBD2 (6 bases). Germline loops: CDR1 SGHAT, CDR2 FQNNGV. Trimming took 2 bases from V and 9 from J, leaving 11 bases between them. The CDR3 consists of 13 residues. The CDR3 spells CASSLFTSSEQFF. In DNA, the CDR3 is TGTGCCAGCAGCTTATTTACTAGCAGTGAGCAGTTCTTC. The full variable domain, in which reference TRBV11-2 and TRBJ2-1 provide the parts outside the CDR3, is EAGVAQSPRYKIIEKRQSVAFWCNPISGHATLYWYQQILGQGPKLLIQFQNNGVVDDSQLPKDRFSAERLKGVDSTLKIQPAKLEDSAVYLCASSLFTSSEQFFGPGTRLTVL.

The chain links TRBV27 to TRBJ2-7, with no clear D. The germline V and J ends were trimmed by 2 bases and 3 bases, with 14 bases remaining between them. The germline CDR1 and CDR2 sequences are MNHEY and SMNVEV (reference sequence). The CDR3 runs 15 residues. CDR3 sequence (DNA): TGTGCCAGCAGTTTACGGTTCGGCCACCTCTACGAGCAGTACTTC. It encodes CASSLRFGHLYEQYF.

CDR3 in amino acids: CASSSGTRNYEQYF. The CDR3 DNA sequence: TGTGCCAGCAGTTCAGGGACTAGAAACTACGAGCAGTACTTC. This rearrangement joins TRBV28 to TRBJ2-7; the match to TRBD2 covers 8 bases. CDR1 is MDHEN and CDR2 is SYDVKM in the germline V gene. The CDR3 consists of 14 residues. The junction had 5 bases not matched to a gene; V was cut back by 4 bases and J by 3 bases.

This chain links TRBV27 with TRBJ2-7; D is undetermined. The ends were cut back, 5 bases at V and 5 bases at J, with 13 bases in the middle. CDR1 MNHEY and CDR2 SMNVEV come from the germline V gene (reference sequence). The CDR3 extends over 13 amino acids. In DNA, the CDR3 is TGTGCCAGCAGTCTACGCTACCAGCACGAGCAGTACTTC. It codes for CASSLRYQHEQYF.

The chain is built from TRBV28 and TRBJ1-4; 7 bases map to TRBD1. The V segment lost 8 bases and the J segment 2 bases; nucleotides outside the gene matches: 14. The CDR3 length is 17 residues. The germline V gene encodes CDR1 MDHEN and CDR2 SYDVKM. DNA of the CDR3: TGTGCCAGCGTGGCGGCAGGGGGAAGTGAGACTAATGAAAAACTGTTTTTT. This sequence encodes CASVAAGGSETNEKLFF.

The rearrangement uses TRBV27 and TRBJ2-5; 9 bases line up with TRBD2. The J call is doubtful: the DNA matches TRBJ2-7 better. The germline V gene encodes CDR1 MNHEY and CDR2 SMNVEV (reference sequence). There are 15 residues in the CDR3. CDR3 nucleotides: TGTGCCAGCAGTTCATTGACTAGCGGTACCTACGAGCAGTACTTC. The encoded protein is CASSSLTSGTYEQYF.

The V gene is TRBV28, the J gene TRBJ1-1; tentatively, D is TRBD1 (6 bases). CDR1 and CDR2 (germline): MDHEN, SYDVKM. The V gene lost 6 bases and the J gene lost 6 bases, with 20 bases spanning the gap. The length of the CDR3 is 15 residues. CDR3 region: CASREQGLQSAEAFF. In DNA form, the CDR3 reads TGTGCCAGCAGGGAACAGGGACTTCAGAGCGCTGAAGCTTTCTTT.

The chain recombines TRBV5-1 with TRBJ2-1; 7 nucleotides agree with TRBD2. Germline V lookup: CDR1 SGHRS, CDR2 YFSETQ. CDR3 length: 15 amino acids. J lost 1 base, V lost 4 bases, and 5 bases had no gene match. CDR3 loop: CASSEGRASYNEQFF. The DNA for the CDR3 is TGCGCCAGCAGCGAAGGGAGGGCTTCCTACAATGAGCAGTTCTTC. Using reference TRBV5-1 and TRBJ2-1 for the parts outside the CDR3, the full variable domain is KAGVTQTPRYLIKTRGQQVTLSCSPISGHRSVSWYQQTPGQGLQFLFEYFSETQRNKGNFPGRFSGRQFSNSRSEMNVSTLELGDSALYLCASSEGRASYNEQFFGPGTRLTVL.

The chain carries TRBV6-5 and TRBJ1-5, with D hard to call. CDR1 and CDR2 from the germline V gene are MNHEY and SVGAGI. V dropped 2 bases and J dropped 0 bases, with 5 bases sitting between them. This CDR3 is 14 amino acids long. The CDR3 loop is CASSYDVSNQPQHF. DNA of the CDR3: TGTGCCAGCAGTTACGATGTTAGCAATCAGCCCCAGCATTTT.

The chain employs TRBV7-3 and TRBJ2-7, with D perhaps being TRBD1 or TRBD2 (6 bases each). From germline, CDR1 is SGHTA and CDR2 FQGTGA. The CDR3 contains 13 residues. The CDR3 sequence: CAGAGTPKNEQYF. As DNA, the CDR3 is TGTGCGGGGGCGGGGACCCCGAAGAACGAGCAGTACTTC.

This clone was detected once. This chain connects TRBV7-9 to TRBJ1-5, with D maybe TRBD1 (6 bases). The CDR3 loop spans 14 amino acids. V lost 5 bases and J lost 6, with 14 bases in between. The V gene's germline CDR1 is SEHNR and CDR2 FQNEAQ (reference sequence). The DNA for the CDR3 is TGTGCCAGCAGCCTACAGGGAGGAAGTCAGCCCCAGCATTTT. Translation gives CASSLQGGSQPQHF.

This clone occurred once. The V gene is TRBV4-2, the J gene TRBJ2-1; TRBD2 aligns across 13 bases. Germline values: CDR1 LGHNA, CDR2 YNFKEQ. V dropped 4 bases and J dropped 6; count of bases not matched to a gene: 6. CDR3 length equals 16 residues. In DNA form, the CDR3 reads TGTGCCAGCAGCCGCTCCGGGACTAGCGGGACCAATGAGCAGTTCTTC. Its translation is CASSRSGTSGTNEQFF.

The V call is TRBV18, the J call TRBJ2-4, with TRBD1 identical over 9 bases. The CDR3 covers 16 residues. V was clipped by 3 bases and J by 7 bases; unmatched bases: 10. The germline CDR1 and CDR2 sequences are KGHSH and LQKENI. CDR3 in DNA: TGTGCCAGCTCACCGGTCACTACAGGGGGCGGTAACATTCAGTACTTC. It encodes CASSPVTTGGGNIQYF. The entire variable domain, with the rest obtained from reference TRBV18 and TRBJ2-4, is as follows: NAGVMQNPRHLVRRRGQEARLRCSPMKGHSHVYWYRQLPEEGLKFMVYLQKENIIDESGMPKERFSAEFPKEGPSILRIQQVVRGDSAAYFCASSPVTTGGGNIQYFGAGTRLSVL.

The J gene is TRBJ2-7, the V gene TRBV28, with a possible D match to TRBD1 (7 bases). V lost 6 bases, J lost 7 bases, and 19 bases lay in between. The CDR3 sequence is 14 residues long. CDR1 is MDHEN, CDR2 SYDVKM, per germline. Here the CDR3 DNA reads TGTGCCAGCAGGGAGGGGGCCTCTAATCGGGAGCAGTACTTC. It specifies CASREGASNREQYF.

The V gene is TRBV18, the J gene TRBJ1-2; TRBD1 might be the D (5 bases). The germline V gene has CDR1 KGHSH and CDR2 LQKENI. V was trimmed by 6 bases and J by 8 bases, leaving 22 bases between them. The CDR3 spans 15 residues. The CDR3 DNA follows: TGTGCCAGCTCCCCTACGACAGTTGGTGTGCCAGGCTACACCTTC. This gives the protein CASSPTTVGVPGYTF.

The chain employs TRBV4-2 and TRBJ2-4, with D hard to call. This CDR3 is 15 amino acids long. V dropped 0 bases and J dropped 6 bases, with 12 bases sitting between them. The germline gives CDR1 LGHNA, CDR2 YNFKEQ. CDR3 sequence reads: CASSQEAQPANIQYF. The CDR3, as DNA: TGTGCCAGCAGCCAAGAGGCCCAACCAGCAAACATTCAGTACTTC.

DNA for the CDR3: TGCGCCAGCAGCCTGGTTGGCAGGGAGAATGAAAAACTGTTTTTT. This gives the protein CASSLVGRENEKLFF. The chain recombines TRBV5-1 with TRBJ1-4, with D maybe TRBD1 (5 bases). The germline CDR1 and CDR2 sequences are SGHRS and YFSETQ. The CDR3 consists of 15 residues. The ends were cut back, 4 bases at V and 5 bases at J, with 15 bases in the middle.

This chain links TRBV19 with TRBJ2-6, with D unresolved. The germline gives CDR1 LNHDA, CDR2 SQIVND (reference sequence). The CDR3 is 13 residues long. Trimming shortened V by 4 bases and J by 4 bases, and 5 bases separated the two germline ends. In DNA form, the CDR3 reads TGTGCCAGTAGTACCTGGGGGGCCAACGTCCTGACTTTC. This gives the protein CASSTWGANVLTF.

This sequence joins TRBV21-1 and TRBJ2-3; no DNA check was done on the table's D call, TRBD2. TRBV21-1 is a pseudogene locus. This CDR3 is 17 amino acids long. The DNA of the CDR3 is TGTGCCAGCAGCCCAATCCGGGGGGGCCTTTTGTGGGATACGCAGTATTTT. Amino acids: CASSPIRGGLLWDTQYF.

The rearrangement links TRBV29-1 to TRBJ1-2, with TRBD1 as a possible D gene (5 bases). The CDR3 contains 16 residues. Per germline, CDR1 SQVTM and CDR2 ANQGSEA. The V gene lost 7 bases and the J gene lost 4 bases, with 25 bases spanning the gap. The chain's CDR3 is CSALRWRGPKTYGYTF. The DNA for the CDR3 is TGCAGCGCGCTGAGATGGAGGGGCCCGAAGACCTATGGCTACACCTTC.